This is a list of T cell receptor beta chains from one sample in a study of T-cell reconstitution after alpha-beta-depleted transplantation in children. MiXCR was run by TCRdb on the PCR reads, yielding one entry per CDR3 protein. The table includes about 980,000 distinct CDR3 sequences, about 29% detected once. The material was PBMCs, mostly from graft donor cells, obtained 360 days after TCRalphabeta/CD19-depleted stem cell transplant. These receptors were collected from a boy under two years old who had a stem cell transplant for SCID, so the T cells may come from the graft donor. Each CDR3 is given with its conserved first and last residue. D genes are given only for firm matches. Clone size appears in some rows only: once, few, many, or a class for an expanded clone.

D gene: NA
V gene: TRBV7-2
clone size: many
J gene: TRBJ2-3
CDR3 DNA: TGTGCCAGCAGCTTAGCGTTGAGGATCACAGATACGCAGTATTTT
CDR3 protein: CASSLALRITDTQYF

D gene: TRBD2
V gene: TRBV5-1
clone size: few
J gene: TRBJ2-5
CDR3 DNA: TGCGCCAGCAGGCCTGGGAGGGAAGAGGAGACCCAGTACTTC
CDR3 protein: CASRPGREEETQYF

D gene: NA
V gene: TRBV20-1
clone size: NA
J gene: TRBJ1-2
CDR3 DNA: TGCAGTGCGTCATGGGGGCCCTATGGCTACACCTTC
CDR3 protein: CSASWGPYGYTF

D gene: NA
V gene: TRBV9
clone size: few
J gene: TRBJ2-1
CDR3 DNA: TGTGCCAGCAGCGTAGGCCAGACGGTCTATAACAATGAGCAGTTCTTC
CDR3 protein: CASSVGQTVYNNEQFF

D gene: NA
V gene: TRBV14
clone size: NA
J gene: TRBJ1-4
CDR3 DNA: TGTGCCAGCAGCCAAGAGGGCCGGGAGGCCCGGGATGGGGGGAAACTGTTTTTT
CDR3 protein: CASSQEGREARDGGKLFF

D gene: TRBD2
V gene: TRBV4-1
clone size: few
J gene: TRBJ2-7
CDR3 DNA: TGCGCCAGCAGCCAAACTAGCGCCCTCAGGGACGAGCAGTACTTC
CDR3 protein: CASSQTSALRDEQYF

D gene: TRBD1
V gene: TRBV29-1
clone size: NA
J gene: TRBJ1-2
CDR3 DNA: TGCAGCGTTGTACGTCAGGGGGTCTATGGCTACACCTTC
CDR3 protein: CSVVRQGVYGYTF

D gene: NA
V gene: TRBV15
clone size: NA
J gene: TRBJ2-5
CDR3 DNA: TGTGCCACCAGCAGAGTATTTGAGACCCAGTACTTC
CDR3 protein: CATSRVFETQYF

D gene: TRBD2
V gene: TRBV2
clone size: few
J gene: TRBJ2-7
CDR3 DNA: TGTGCCAGCACCGAAGGACTAGCGGGGACATCCTACGAGCAGTACTTC
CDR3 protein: CASTEGLAGTSYEQYF

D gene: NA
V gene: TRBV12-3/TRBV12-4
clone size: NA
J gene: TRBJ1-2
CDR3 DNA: TGTGCCAGCAGGGACACCGCTAACTATGGCTACACCTTC
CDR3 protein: CASRDTANYGYTF

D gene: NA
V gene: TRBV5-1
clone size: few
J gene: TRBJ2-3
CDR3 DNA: TGCGCCAGCAGCATGAATGGAGCCGGGGGCACAGATACGCAGTATTTT
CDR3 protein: CASSMNGAGGTDTQYF

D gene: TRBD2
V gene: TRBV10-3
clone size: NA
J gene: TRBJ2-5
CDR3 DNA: TGTGCCATCAGTGAGTCGAAGGGGAGGGGAACACAAGAGACCCAGTACTTC
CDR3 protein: CAISESKGRGTQETQYF

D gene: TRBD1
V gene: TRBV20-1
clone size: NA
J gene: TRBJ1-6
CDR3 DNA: TGCAGTGCTCCAGGACAGGAAATTCGCAATTCACCCCTCCACTTT
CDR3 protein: CSAPGQEIRNSPLHF

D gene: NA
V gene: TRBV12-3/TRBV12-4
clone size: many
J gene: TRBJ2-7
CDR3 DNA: TGTGCCAGCAGCTCGCTAGGGGAGCAGTACTTC
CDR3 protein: CASSSLGEQYF

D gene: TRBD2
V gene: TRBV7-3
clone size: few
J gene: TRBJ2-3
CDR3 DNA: TGTGCCAGCAGCTTATATGCGGGGGGGCCGGCAGATACGCAGTATTTT
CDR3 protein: CASSLYAGGPADTQYF

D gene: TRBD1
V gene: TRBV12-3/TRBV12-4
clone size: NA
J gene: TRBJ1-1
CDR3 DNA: TGTGCCAGCAGCCGGAACTACAGGGGGCAAGTTGACACTGAAGCTTTCTTT
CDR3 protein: CASSRNYRGQVDTEAFF

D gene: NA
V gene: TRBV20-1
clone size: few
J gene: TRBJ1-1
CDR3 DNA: TGCAGTGCTAGAATTGATCGGTGGCGGTACGACTTT
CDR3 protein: CSARIDRWRYDF

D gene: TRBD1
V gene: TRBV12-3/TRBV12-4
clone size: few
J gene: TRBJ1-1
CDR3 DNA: TGTGCCAGCAGTTTCGAGGGGAGGGACCCAGGGGGGACTGAAGCTTTCTTT
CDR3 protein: CASSFEGRDPGGTEAFF

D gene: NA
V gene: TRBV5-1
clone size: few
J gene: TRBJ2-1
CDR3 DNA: TGCGCCAGCAGCCAAACAGGGCAGTCCTACAATGAGCAGTTCTTC
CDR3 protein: CASSQTGQSYNEQFF

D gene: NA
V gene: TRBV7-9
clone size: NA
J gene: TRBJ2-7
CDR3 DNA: TGTGCCAGCAGCTTAGTACAGGCGCTCAACGAGCAGTACTTC
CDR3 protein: CASSLVQALNEQYF

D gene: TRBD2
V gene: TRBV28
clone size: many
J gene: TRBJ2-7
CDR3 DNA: TGTGCCAGCAGCCGACCCGCCGGGGGGACTACCTACGAGCAGTACTTC
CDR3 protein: CASSRPAGGTTYEQYF

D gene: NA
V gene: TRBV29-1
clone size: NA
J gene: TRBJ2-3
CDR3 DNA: TGCAGCGCGTTGATACAGAGCACAGATACGCAGTATTTT
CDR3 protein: CSALIQSTDTQYF

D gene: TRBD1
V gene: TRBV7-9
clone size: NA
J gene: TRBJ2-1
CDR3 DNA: TGTGCCAGCAAGGGGGGGGCGATAGGACAGGGGCATGAGCAGTTCTTC
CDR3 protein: CASKGGAIGQGHEQFF

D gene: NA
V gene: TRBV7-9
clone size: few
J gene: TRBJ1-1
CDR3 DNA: TGTGCCAGCAGCTTAGATGGAGTCGGGACTGAAGCTTTCTTT
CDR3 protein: CASSLDGVGTEAFF

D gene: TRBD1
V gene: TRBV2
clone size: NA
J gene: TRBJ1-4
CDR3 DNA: TGTGCCAGCAGCGTCCCGGGACAGGGATCTAATGAAAAACTGTTTTTT
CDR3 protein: CASSVPGQGSNEKLFF

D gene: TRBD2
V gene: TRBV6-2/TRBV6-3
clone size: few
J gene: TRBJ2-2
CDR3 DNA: TGTGCCAGCAGTTACGGCGGGGGAGTCCCCGGGGAGCTGTTTTTT
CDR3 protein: CASSYGGGVPGELFF

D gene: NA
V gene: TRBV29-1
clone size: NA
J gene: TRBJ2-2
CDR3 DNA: TGCAGCGTTTTCTTCCCGAACACCGGGGAGCTGTTTTTT
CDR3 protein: CSVFFPNTGELFF

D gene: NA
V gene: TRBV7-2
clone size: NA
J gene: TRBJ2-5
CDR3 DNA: TGTGCCAGCAGCTTAACGGGGGCGGAAAAGACCCAGTACTTC
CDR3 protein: CASSLTGAEKTQYF

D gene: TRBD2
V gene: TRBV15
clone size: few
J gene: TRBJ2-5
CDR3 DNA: TGTGCCACCAGCATTCGACAGATAGCGGGGGGTGGTGAGACCCAGTACTTC
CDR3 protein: CATSIRQIAGGGETQYF

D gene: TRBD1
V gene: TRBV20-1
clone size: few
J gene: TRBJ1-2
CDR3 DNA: TGCAGTGCGAGTGGACAGGGTCATGGCTACACCTTC
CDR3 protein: CSASGQGHGYTF

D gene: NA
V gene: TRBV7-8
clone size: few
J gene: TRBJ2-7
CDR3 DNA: TGTGCCAGCAGCTTAGTCGAGGCCAGGGCCTACGAGCAGTACTTC
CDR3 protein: CASSLVEARAYEQYF

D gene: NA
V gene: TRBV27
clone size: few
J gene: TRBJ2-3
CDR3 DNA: TGTGCCAGCAGTAGACTGACAGCTAGCACAGATACGCAGTATTTT
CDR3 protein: CASSRLTASTDTQYF

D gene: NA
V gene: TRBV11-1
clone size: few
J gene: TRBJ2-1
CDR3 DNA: TGTGCCAGCAGCCACCCCGGGAGTGGGCAGTTCTTC
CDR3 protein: CASSHPGSGQFF

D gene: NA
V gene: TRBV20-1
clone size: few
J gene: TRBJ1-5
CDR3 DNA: TGCAGTGCTAGCTCGGGACACGGGGGCAATCAGCCCCAGCATTTT
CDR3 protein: CSASSGHGGNQPQHF

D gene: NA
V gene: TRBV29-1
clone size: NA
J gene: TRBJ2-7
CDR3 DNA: TGCAGCGTTGGGGACGGAGGACAACTCGAGCAGTACTTC
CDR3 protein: CSVGDGGQLEQYF

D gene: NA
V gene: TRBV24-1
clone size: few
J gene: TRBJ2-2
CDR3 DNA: TGTGCCACCAGTGAGCCCCTATGGGGGAGGTGCATGCGACCAACCGGGGAGCTGTTTTTT
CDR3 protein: CATSEPLWGRCMRPTGELFF

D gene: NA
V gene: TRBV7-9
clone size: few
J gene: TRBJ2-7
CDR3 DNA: TGTGCCAGCATCGGAGGGAAGGGCTACGAGCAGTACTTC
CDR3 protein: CASIGGKGYEQYF

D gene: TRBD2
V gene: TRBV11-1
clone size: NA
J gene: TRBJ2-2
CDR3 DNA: TGTGCCAGCAGCCGTACCCCCGGGAGGCACACCGGGGAGCTGTTTTTT
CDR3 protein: CASSRTPGRHTGELFF

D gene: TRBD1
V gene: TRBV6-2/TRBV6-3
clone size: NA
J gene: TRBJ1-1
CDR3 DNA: TGTGCCAGCAGCTCAGACAGGGCGACTGAAGCTTTCTTT
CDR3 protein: CASSSDRATEAFF

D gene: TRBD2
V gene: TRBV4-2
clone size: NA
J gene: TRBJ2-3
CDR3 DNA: TGTGCCAGCAGCCAAGATTCGGGAGGGGCCTACACAGATACGCAGTATTTT
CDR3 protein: CASSQDSGGAYTDTQYF

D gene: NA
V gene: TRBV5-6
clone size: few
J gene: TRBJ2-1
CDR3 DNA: TGTGCCAGCAGCTTGTTCATGTTGTGGGGGGGCGAAAACTACAATGAGCAGTTCTTC
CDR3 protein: CASSLFMLWGGENYNEQFF

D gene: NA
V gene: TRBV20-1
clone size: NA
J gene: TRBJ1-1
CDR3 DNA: TGCAGTGCCATAAAAACAGGGAACACTGAAGCTTTCTTT
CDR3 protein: CSAIKTGNTEAFF

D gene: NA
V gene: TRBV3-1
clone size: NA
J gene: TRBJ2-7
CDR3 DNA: TGTGCCAGCAGCCAAGATCAATATGGGACAACCACCTTCTACGAGCAGTACTTC
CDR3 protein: CASSQDQYGTTTFYEQYF

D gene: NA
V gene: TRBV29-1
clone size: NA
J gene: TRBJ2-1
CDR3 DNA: TGCAGCGGCGGGGTCTACAATGAGCAGTTCTTC
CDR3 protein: CSGGVYNEQFF

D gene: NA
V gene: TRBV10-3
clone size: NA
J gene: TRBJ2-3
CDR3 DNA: TGTGCCATCAGTCAGGCCTCGCGAACTAGCACAGATACGCAGTATTTT
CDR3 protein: CAISQASRTSTDTQYF

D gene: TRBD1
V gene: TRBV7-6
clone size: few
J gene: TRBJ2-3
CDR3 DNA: TGTGCCAGCAGCGAAGGGGACAGGGGACGAGATACGCAGTATTTT
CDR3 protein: CASSEGDRGRDTQYF

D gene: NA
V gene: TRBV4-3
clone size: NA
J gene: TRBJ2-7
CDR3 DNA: TGCGCCAGCAGCCAAGAGCAGGTCAAGTTTTCCTACGAGCAGTACTTC
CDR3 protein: CASSQEQVKFSYEQYF

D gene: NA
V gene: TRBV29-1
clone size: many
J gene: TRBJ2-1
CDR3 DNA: TGCAGCGTTGTACGGGGGCCGAGCTCCTACAATGAGCAGTTCTTC
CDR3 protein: CSVVRGPSSYNEQFF

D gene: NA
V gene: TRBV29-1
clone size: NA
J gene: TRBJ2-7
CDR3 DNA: TGCAGCGTTGCCGGGGCCTCCTACGAGCAGTACTTC
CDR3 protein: CSVAGASYEQYF

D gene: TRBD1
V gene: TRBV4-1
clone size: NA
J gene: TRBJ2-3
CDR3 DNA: TGCGCCAGCAGCCATGGACAGGGTCGCACAGATACGCAGTATTTT
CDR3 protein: CASSHGQGRTDTQYF

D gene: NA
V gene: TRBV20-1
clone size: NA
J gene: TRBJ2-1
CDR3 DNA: TGCAGTGCTAGAGATATCACTACATACAATGAGCAGTTCTTC
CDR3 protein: CSARDITTYNEQFF

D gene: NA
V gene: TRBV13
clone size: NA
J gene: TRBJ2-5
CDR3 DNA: TGTGCCAGCAGCTACAGACTAGTTCAAGAGACCCAGTACTTC
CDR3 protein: CASSYRLVQETQYF

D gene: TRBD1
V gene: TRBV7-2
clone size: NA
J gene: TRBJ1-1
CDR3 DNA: TGTGCCAGCAGCATCAAACAGGGGGCGGCTTTCTTT
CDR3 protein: CASSIKQGAAFF